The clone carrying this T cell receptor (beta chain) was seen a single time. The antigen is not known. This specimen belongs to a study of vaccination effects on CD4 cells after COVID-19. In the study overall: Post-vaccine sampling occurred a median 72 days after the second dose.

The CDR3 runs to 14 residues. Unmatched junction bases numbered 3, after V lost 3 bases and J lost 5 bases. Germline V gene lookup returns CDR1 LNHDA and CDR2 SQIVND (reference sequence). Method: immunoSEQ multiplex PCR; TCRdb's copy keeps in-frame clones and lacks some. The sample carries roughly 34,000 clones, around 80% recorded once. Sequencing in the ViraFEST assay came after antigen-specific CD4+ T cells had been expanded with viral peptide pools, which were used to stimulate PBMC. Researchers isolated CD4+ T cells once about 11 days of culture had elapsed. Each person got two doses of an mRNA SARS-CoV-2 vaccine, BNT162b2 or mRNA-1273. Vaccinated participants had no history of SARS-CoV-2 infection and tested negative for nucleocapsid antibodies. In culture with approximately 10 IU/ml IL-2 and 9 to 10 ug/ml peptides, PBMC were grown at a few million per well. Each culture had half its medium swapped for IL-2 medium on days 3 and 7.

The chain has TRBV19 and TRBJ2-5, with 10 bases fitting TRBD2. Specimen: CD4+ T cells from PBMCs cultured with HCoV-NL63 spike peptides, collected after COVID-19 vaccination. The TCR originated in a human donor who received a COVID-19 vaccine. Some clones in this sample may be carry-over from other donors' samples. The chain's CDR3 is CASSIQLAGETQYF. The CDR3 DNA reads TGTGCCAGTAGTATCCAACTAGCGGGGGAGACCCAGTACTTC. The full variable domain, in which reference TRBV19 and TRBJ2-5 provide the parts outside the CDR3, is DGGITQSPKYLFRKEGQNVTLSCEQNLNHDAMYWYRQDPGQGLRLIYYSQIVNDFQKGDIAEGYSVSREKKESFPLTVTSAQKNPTAFYLCASSIQLAGETQYFGPGTRLLVL.